These 29 T cell receptor beta chains share one sample of origin, sequenced in a study of shared clonotypes between healthy human individuals. Only in-frame clones appear in the TCRdb table, and some are missing; sequencing was by immunoSEQ multiplex PCR. The sample has approximately 640,000 clones; roughly 91% are singletons. Sequenced material: memory CD8+ T cells from PBMCs. Subset specified: CD45RO+ cells pooled with CCR7-negative TemRA cells. The receptors were sampled from a man aged 18 to 35 in good health. Some clones in this sample may be carry-over from other donors' samples.

The V gene is TRBV27, the J gene TRBJ2-3, with 14 nucleotides matching TRBD2. The CDR3 has 18 amino acids. J gave up 2 bases and V 7 bases, and 11 bases lay outside the gene matches. Germline CDR1 is MNHEY and CDR2 is SMNVEV (reference sequence). The CDR3 sequence: CASMGLAGVGGITDTQYF. The CDR3 nucleotides read TGTGCCAGCATGGGACTAGCGGGAGTGGGGGGGATCACAGATACGCAGTATTTT.

The chain employs TRBV7-9 and TRBJ1-2; D is ambiguous. The V end lost 2 bases, the J end lost 4 bases, and 11 bases lay between the germline ends. Germline assignment: CDR1 SEHNR and CDR2 FQNEAQ (reference sequence). This CDR3 comprises 14 residues. Here the CDR3 reads CASSLNPGLYGYTF. Here the CDR3 DNA reads TGTGCCAGCAGCTTAAACCCAGGACTCTATGGCTACACCTTC.

Only one count was recorded for this clone. The chain joins TRBV9 to TRBJ2-3; D might be TRBD1 (5 bases). Germline V lookup: CDR1 SGDLS, CDR2 YYNGEE. The CDR3 totals 13 residues. Trimming left V 0 bases short and J 6 bases short, with 8 bases between. CDR3 sequence: CASSVVQADTQYF. Here the CDR3 DNA reads TGTGCCAGCAGCGTAGTACAGGCCGATACGCAGTATTTT.

Note on this clone: Other nucleotide sequences from this sample produce the same CDR3. In nucleotides, the CDR3 is TGTGCCAGCAGCTTAACCCGACAGGGGATGAACACTGAAGCTTTCTTT. Translating it yields CASSLTRQGMNTEAFF. The chain joins TRBV7-9 to TRBJ1-1; TRBD1 matches 8 bases. The CDR3 has 16 residues. V was pared by 2 bases and J by 0 bases, with 5 bases of the junction left unmatched. From germline, CDR1 is SEHNR and CDR2 FQNEAQ (reference sequence).

The genes are TRBV6-1 and TRBJ1-1, with 7 bases identical to TRBD1. Germline lookup yields CDR1 MNHNS and CDR2 SASEGT. This CDR3 spans 15 amino acids. The V gene end was trimmed by 3 bases and the J gene end by 0 bases; junction bases not matched to a gene: 4. CDR3 bases: TGTGCCAGCAGTGAGAACAGGGGAATGAACACTGAAGCTTTCTTT. Protein product: CASSENRGMNTEAFF.

The chain recombines TRBV2 with TRBJ2-7; D might be TRBD1 (6 bases). The CDR3 has 13 residues. The V gene's germline CDR1 is SNHLY and CDR2 FYNNEI. V lost 6 bases, J lost 0 bases, and 9 bases lay in between. In DNA form, the CDR3 reads TGTGCCAGCAGAGGGGGATTCTCCTACGAGCAGTACTTC. It codes for CASRGGFSYEQYF.

This chain uses TRBV9 with TRBJ2-7, with 11 positions matching TRBD2. Germline CDR1 is SGDLS and CDR2 is YYNGEE. V was clipped by 2 bases and J by 5 bases; unmatched bases: 6. The CDR3 contains 15 residues. The CDR3 DNA reads TGTGCCAGCAGCGTTACTAGCGGGAGCAGCGACGAGCAGTACTTC. It encodes CASSVTSGSSDEQYF.

The chain is built from TRBV19 and TRBJ1-1; no clear D. V lost 5 bases to trimming and J lost 1 base, with 5 bases between them. Germline assignment: CDR1 LNHDA and CDR2 SQIVND (reference sequence). This CDR3 has 12 amino acids. The CDR3 loop is CASSWRNTEAFF. In nucleotides, the CDR3 is TGTGCCAGTAGTTGGAGGAACACTGAAGCTTTCTTT.

V usage is TRBV5-1 and J usage is TRBJ1-5; 12 nucleotides align to TRBD1. Germline V gene data show CDR1 as SGHRS and CDR2 as YFSETQ. The CDR3 spans 20 residues. The trim removed 0 bases at V and 1 base at J, leaving 11 bases unmatched. The CDR3 protein is CASSLAPGQGAPGSNQPQHF. CDR3 sequence (DNA): TGCGCCAGCAGCTTGGCTCCGGGACAGGGGGCGCCGGGAAGCAATCAGCCCCAGCATTTT. The whole variable domain, remainder taken from reference TRBV5-1 and TRBJ1-5, is KAGVTQTPRYLIKTRGQQVTLSCSPISGHRSVSWYQQTPGQGLQFLFEYFSETQRNKGNFPGRFSGRQFSNSRSEMNVSTLELGDSALYLCASSLAPGQGAPGSNQPQHFGDGTRLSIL.

The rearrangement links TRBV9 to TRBJ2-7, with D possibly being TRBD2 (6 bases). The CDR3 loop spans 15 amino acids. The V and J ends lost 3 bases and 3 bases respectively, with 16 bases between them. Germline V lookup: CDR1 SGDLS, CDR2 YYNGEE. The CDR3 here is CASSASVMEGYEQYF. As DNA, the CDR3 is TGTGCCAGCAGCGCCTCAGTGATGGAGGGCTACGAGCAGTACTTC.

The chain links TRBV27 to TRBJ2-7, with D perhaps TRBD1 (5 bases). The V end lost 4 bases, the J end lost 3 bases, and 13 bases lay between the germline ends. The CDR3 runs to 14 residues. Germline V CDR1 and CDR2: MNHEY, SMNVEV (reference sequence). CDR3 bases: TGTGCCAGCAGTTCCCGTGAGGACAACTACGAGCAGTACTTC. The encoded protein is CASSSREDNYEQYF.

The chain is built from TRBV10-3 and TRBJ2-3, with 8 positions matching TRBD1. Germline V gene data show CDR1 as ENHRY and CDR2 as SYGVKD. The ends lost 2 bases at V and 0 bases at J; junction bases unmatched: 1. The length of the CDR3 is 15 residues. For the CDR3, the DNA is TGTGCCATCAGTGAGACAGGGGGGAGCACAGATACGCAGTATTTT. This codes for CAISETGGSTDTQYF.

V usage is TRBV9 and J usage is TRBJ2-3, with 10 bases fitting TRBD1. CDR1 and CDR2 from the germline V gene are SGDLS and YYNGEE. Trimming removed 0 bases from V and 4 bases from J; junction bases left unmatched: 5. The CDR3 loop spans 16 amino acids. CDR3 bases: TGTGCCAGCAGCGTAGAAGGGACAGGGGCATCAGATACGCAGTATTTT. It specifies CASSVEGTGASDTQYF.

The rearrangement links TRBV30 to TRBJ1-1; D is possibly TRBD1 (6 bases). This CDR3 region has 13 residues. Germline loops: CDR1 GTSNPN, CDR2 SVGIG (reference sequence). V dropped 5 bases and J dropped 2 bases, with 12 bases sitting between them. The CDR3 nucleotides are TGTGCCTGGTCTGGGGACACTAACACTGAAGCTTTCTTT. Encoded protein: CAWSGDTNTEAFF. The whole variable domain, remainder taken from reference TRBV30 and TRBJ1-1, is SQTIHQWPATLVQPVGSPLSLECTVEGTSNPNLYWYRQAAGRGLQLLFYSVGIGQISSEVPQNLSASRPQDRQFILSSKKLLLSDSGFYLCAWSGDTNTEAFFGQGTRLTVV.

The J gene is TRBJ2-3, the V gene TRBV30; D ambiguous. V was trimmed by 1 base and J by 2 bases, leaving 13 bases between them. Germline V gene data show CDR1 as GTSNPN and CDR2 as SVGIG (reference sequence). This CDR3 region has 15 residues. The DNA of the CDR3 is TGTGCCTGGAGTGACAGCCTCCTCTACACAGATACGCAGTATTTT. Translating gives CAWSDSLLYTDTQYF.

V usage is TRBV28 and J usage is TRBJ2-5; D may be TRBD2 (5 bases). The ends were cut back, 2 bases at V and 5 bases at J, with 18 bases in the middle. CDR1 and CDR2 (germline): MDHEN, SYDVKM. The CDR3 length is 16 residues. The DNA of the CDR3 is TGTGCCAGCAGTTTAATGCCCGGAGGAAAGCGGGAGACCCAGTACTTC. Amino acid sequence: CASSLMPGGKRETQYF.

The chain links TRBV27 to TRBJ2-3; 8 bases are a match to TRBD2. Unmatched junction bases numbered 13, after V lost 8 bases and J lost 3 bases. The CDR3 has 16 amino acids. Germline lookup yields CDR1 MNHEY and CDR2 SMNVEV (reference sequence). The CDR3 here is CASAPRRLAGTDTQYF. The CDR3 coding sequence is TGTGCCAGCGCCCCCCGGCGGCTAGCGGGTACAGATACGCAGTATTTT.

To note about this clone: Distinct nucleotide sequences in the sample also encode this CDR3. The gene calls are TRBV28 and TRBJ2-1; D gene unclear. The CDR3 runs 15 residues. Between the trimmed V and J ends, which lost 3 bases and 1 base, there was a span of 10 bases. Germline CDR1 reads MDHEN; CDR2 reads SYDVKM. CDR3 loop: CASSFLASSYNEQFF. CDR3 bases: TGTGCCAGCAGTTTTTTGGCGTCGTCCTACAATGAGCAGTTCTTC.

This clone was observed a single time. The rearrangement links TRBV19 to TRBJ2-7; the D is unclear. Germline values: CDR1 LNHDA, CDR2 SQIVND (reference sequence). The CDR3 extends over 12 amino acids. Trimming took 4 bases from V and 5 from J, leaving 9 bases between them. CDR3 sequence: CASSNRQDEQYF. The CDR3 DNA is TGTGCCAGTAGTAATAGGCAGGACGAGCAGTACTTC.

V is TRBV29-1 and J is TRBJ1-1; 9 nucleotides agree with TRBD1. This CDR3 contains 14 residues. Germline V gene sequence: CDR1 SQVTM, CDR2 ANQGSEA. Unmatched junction bases numbered 3, after V lost 3 bases and J lost 1 base. The CDR3 DNA reads TGCAGCGTTGATTACAGGGGGCAGAACACTGAAGCTTTCTTT. It translates to CSVDYRGQNTEAFF.

V usage is TRBV28 and J usage is TRBJ1-5; the D gene is possibly TRBD1 (6 bases). The germline V gene encodes CDR1 MDHEN and CDR2 SYDVKM. Between the trimmed V and J ends, which lost 10 bases and 2 bases, there was a span of 21 bases. CDR3 length: 16 residues. CDR3 sequence reads: CATQRAGEEGNQPQHF. Here the CDR3 DNA reads TGTGCCACGCAGAGGGCAGGGGAAGAGGGCAATCAGCCCCAGCATTTT. Together with reference TRBV28 and TRBJ1-5, the CDR3 gives the full variable domain: DVKVTQSSRYLVKRTGEKVFLECVQDMDHENMFWYRQDPGLGLRLIYFSYDVKMKEKGDIPEGYSVSREKKERFSLILESASTNQTSMYLCATQRAGEEGNQPQHFGDGTRLSIL.

On this clone: Other DNA sequences in the sample encode the same CDR3. The V and J genes are TRBV19 and TRBJ2-7; TRBD1 matches 9 bases. J was trimmed by 2 bases and V by 6 bases; bases with no gene match: 5. Germline values: CDR1 LNHDA, CDR2 SQIVND (reference sequence). CDR3 length: 14 residues. CDR3 DNA sequence: TGTGCCAGTAGCCCGGGACAGGGCCCCTACGAGCAGTACTTC. Translated, it gives CASSPGQGPYEQYF.

V usage is TRBV27 and J usage is TRBJ2-1; TRBD1 might be the D (6 bases). Germline V gene sequence: CDR1 MNHEY, CDR2 SMNVEV (reference sequence). The CDR3 sequence is 15 residues long. V shed 0 bases and J shed 5 bases, with 11 bases lying between them. The CDR3 nucleotides read TGTGCCAGCAGTTTATCGGCAGGGGCCAACAATGAGCAGTTCTTC. Translated, it gives CASSLSAGANNEQFF.

J is TRBJ2-7 and V is TRBV7-2; 10 nucleotides align to TRBD2. The CDR3 is 15 amino acids. CDR1 and CDR2 from the germline V gene are SGHTA and FQGNSA. With V trimmed by 5 bases and J by 3 bases, 7 bases remained unmatched. CDR3 nucleotide sequence: TGTGCCAGCAGCGCAGGGACTAGCGTGTACTACGAGCAGTACTTC. It is translated as CASSAGTSVYYEQYF.

This chain links TRBV5-6 with TRBJ2-7; no firm D call. Deletions cut 2 bases from V and 0 bases from J, with 15 bases between. The CDR3 covers 16 residues. Germline loops: CDR1 SGHDT, CDR2 YYEEEE. The CDR3 DNA is TGTGCCAGCAGCTTCTCCCCGAAAGGTCTCTCCTACGAGCAGTACTTC. Translating gives CASSFSPKGLSYEQYF.

This chain links TRBV9 with TRBJ2-7; the match to TRBD2 covers 7 bases. The CDR3 has 16 residues. V lost 4 bases, J lost 5 bases, and 15 bases stayed unmatched. Germline CDR1 SGDLS, CDR2 YYNGEE. CDR3 amino acids: CASSYNLGGGGNEQYF. CDR3 nucleotide sequence: TGTGCCAGCAGCTATAACCTCGGAGGCGGGGGAAACGAGCAGTACTTC.

CDR3 protein: CASSWGGLPDGANVLTF. In DNA form, the CDR3 reads TGTGCCAGCAGCTGGGGGGGTCTGCCGGATGGGGCCAACGTCCTGACTTTC. V and J are TRBV11-2 and TRBJ2-6, with TRBD2 identical over 7 bases. Germline V gene sequence: CDR1 SGHAT, CDR2 FQNNGV. CDR3 length: 17 residues. V dropped 4 bases and J dropped 3; count of bases not matched to a gene: 9.

This sequence joins TRBV6-5 and TRBJ1-3; D is unclear. Germline CDR1 MNHEY, CDR2 SVGAGI. Trimming took off 3 bases at V and 0 bases at J, with 9 bases between the two ends. The CDR3 is made up of 15 amino acids. DNA for the CDR3: TGTGCCAGCAGTTATGGAGCGCGCTCTGGAAACACCATATATTTT. Residues: CASSYGARSGNTIYF.

J is TRBJ2-2 and V is TRBV4-1; TRBD2 matches at 12 bases. V trimming: 3 bases; J trimming: 0 bases; junction bases outside the gene matches: 5. This CDR3 is built from 18 residues. Per germline, CDR1 MGHRA and CDR2 YSYEKL. The CDR3 region has the DNA TGCGCCAGCAGCCAGGCCGGGACTAGCGGGCCGAACACCGGGGAGCTGTTTTTT. The encoded protein is CASSQAGTSGPNTGELFF.